The present T cell receptor beta chain was sequenced within a study of T cells in tumors after PD-1 blockade. The overall study: No patient had prior checkpoint blockade, systemic immunosuppression, or radiotherapy within 4 weeks. Daily vismodegib 150 mg continued in a subset of anti-PD-1-treated patients. Notes on the study in general: Some novel exhausted tumor clones appeared in pre-treatment blood, suggesting peripheral recruitment.

Trimming removed 4 bases from V and 6 bases from J, with 16 bases in between. This CDR3 comprises 14 residues. Germline-derived CDR1 and CDR2 are GTSNPN and SVGIG (reference sequence). Assay used: immunoSEQ multiplex PCR; TCRdb lists only in-frame clones, some missing. The sample shows around 60,000 clones, roughly 77% of them seen only once. A remark on this clone: Its antigen is as yet unknown.

The TCR sequence derives from a human donor with basal cell carcinoma. This chain uses TRBV30 with TRBJ1-5; maybe TRBD1 (5 bases). This sample comprised PBMCs, obtained before anti-PD-1 treatment. CDR3: CAWNLGQIGQPQHF. CDR3 DNA: TGTGCCTGGAATTTGGGGCAGATCGGTCAGCCCCAGCATTTT.